This T cell receptor (beta chain) was retrieved from a study of blood T cell repertoires in COVID-19. Study summary: Acute and convalescent COVID-19 specimens originated in the United States, Italy and Spain. PBMCs, B-cell-depleted T cells, or T cells provided the cDNA or gDNA that made up the material.

In the case of this clone: At the DNA level, this CDR3 is encoded by other sequences in the same sample as well.

As originally analysed: Nucleated cell number was recorded as an estimate derived from reference gene primer amplification. TCRdb's copy holds only in-frame clones and misses some; the assay was immunoSEQ multiplex PCR. V and J calls and clone size come straight from that table; D and trimming were deduced from the DNA. There are more than 60,000 clones in the sample; roughly 90% occur only once, and 6% to 6.5% lies in the top ten. The CDR3 covers 14 residues. Per the germline V gene, CDR1 is SGHTA and CDR2 is FQGNSA. Trimming shortened V by 3 bases and J by 0 bases, and 9 bases separated the two germline ends. One Seattle source followed patients from active infection through their disease course.

The rearrangement links TRBV7-2 to TRBJ2-7; tentative D call: TRBD1 (5 bases). The specimen sequenced was peripheral blood. The sequence was collected from a man older than 75 with COVID-19, enrolled during active disease. DNA of the CDR3: TGTGCCAGCAGCTTTCGCCAGGGCTCCTACGAGCAGTACTTC. Protein sequence: CASSFRQGSYEQYF.